This T cell receptor beta chain originates from a study of blood T cell repertoires in COVID-19. Study context: Material from acute and convalescent COVID-19 was sourced from the United States, Italy and Spain.

The germline CDR1 and CDR2 sequences are MNHEY and SVGAGI. The CDR3 extends over 15 amino acids. J gave up 0 bases and V 7 bases, and 4 bases lay outside the gene matches. Per the original methods: By means of reference gene primer amplification, nucleated cell counts were estimated. Measured with immunoSEQ multiplex PCR; TCRdb has only the in-frame clones, and not every one. That table gives V, J and clone size, and the DNA gave D and trimming. Among hundreds of thousands of clones, about four fifths were seen once, and the ten largest hold 2.5% to 3%. V gene TRBV6-5 combines with J gene TRBJ2-2; TRBD2 agrees at 8 bases. The sequence derives from a woman in her thirties or forties with active or convalescent COVID-19. Sequenced input: peripheral blood. The CDR3 region is CASKPGLANTGELFF. The CDR3 region has the DNA TGTGCCAGCAAACCGGGACTAGCGAACACCGGGGAGCTGTTTTTT.